The TCR beta chain described here comes from a study of blood T cell repertoires in COVID-19. Study-level background: In each case, the material was cDNA or gDNA derived from T cells, B-cell-depleted T cells, or PBMCs.

The table came from immunoSEQ multiplex PCR; TCRdb's copy has only in-frame clones and leaves some out. The table includes 200,000 to 250,000 clones, over 75% detected once. V shed 10 bases and J 1 base; nucleotides not matched to a gene: 7. The CDR3 is 14 residues long. Germline V gene sequence: CDR1 LNHNV, CDR2 YYDKDF (reference sequence). This clone was seen at least ten times. V gene TRBV15 combines with J gene TRBJ1-5, with TRBD1 matching 7 bases. Sequencing input: PBMCs or T cells enriched from blood (not recorded which). This clonotype was sampled from a woman aged 40 to 50 with acute COVID-19. The chain's CDR3 is CAISQGQSNQPQHF. CDR3 bases: TGTGCCATCTCGCAGGGACAGAGCAATCAGCCCCAGCATTTT.